This T cell receptor (beta chain) was sequenced in a study of T cells in localized non-small cell lung cancer. Repertoires were generated with immunoSEQ multiplex PCR, while TCRdb's copy carries only in-frame clones and drops some. Here the sample spans around 25,000 clones, around nine tenths being singletons. From germline, CDR1 is GTSNPN and CDR2 SVGIG (reference sequence). The CDR3 consists of 13 residues. As for this clone: A read error may account for a junction end that differs from germline.

This TCR was sampled from a woman between 40 and 69 years old with stage I lung adenocarcinoma. Sequencing used peripheral blood, obtained before any cancer treatment. This chain links TRBV30 with TRBJ2-4, with D hard to call. The CDR3, as DNA: TGTGCCTGGAGTGTACGTCGTGGCGGCCTCGAGGACTTC. Amino acid sequence: CAWSVRRGGLEDF.